Listed below are T cell receptor beta chains from one sample, sequenced in a study of blood T cell repertoires in COVID-19. Clones were read by immunoSEQ multiplex PCR, and TCRdb kept only the in-frame ones, dropping some. Among tens of thousands of clones listed, approximately 88% were seen once. The sample comprised peripheral blood. The receptor source for this set is a man aged 70 or older with acute or convalescent COVID-19. The CDR3 runs from the conserved cysteine through the conserved F or W. A D gene is named only where the DNA matches it firmly. Part of the rows lack a size; the others show once, few, many or a class for expanded clones.

TRBV30	TRBD2	-	TRBJ2-5	TGTGCCTGGAGTGGAAACCCGGGGGGGGAGACCCAGTACTTC	CAWSGNPGGETQYF
TRBV25-1	TRBD1	-	TRBJ1-2	TGTGCCAGCAGGGGGGACAGGAACTATGGCTACACCTTC	CASRGDRNYGYTF
TRBV29-1	TRBD2	-	TRBJ2-3	TGCAGCGTTGAGAAAAGCGGGGGGCAGACAGATACGCAGTATTTT	CSVEKSGGQTDTQYF
TRBV7-2	TRBD1	-	TRBJ1-5	TGTGCCAGCAGCTATCAGGGGGAGTGGAGCAATCAGCCCCAGCATTTT	CASSYQGEWSNQPQHF
TRBV28	TRBD1	-	TRBJ2-1	TGTGCCACTATGGGACAGGGGTTCAATGAGCAGTTCTTC	CATMGQGFNEQFF
TRBV9	TRBD2	once	TRBJ2-5	TGTGCCAGCAGCGTAGGGGCTAGCGGGAGGGGAGAGACCCAGTACTTC	CASSVGASGRGETQYF
TRBV7-9	-	-	TRBJ1-6	TGTGCCAGCAATACAGACCGGGGATCTGATAATTCACCCCTCCACTTT	CASNTDRGSDNSPLHF
TRBV4-1	TRBD2	-	TRBJ2-1	TGCGCCAGCAGCCAAGAGGCTAGCGGTGGTGAGCAGTTCTTC	CASSQEASGGEQFF
TRBV6-2/TRBV6-3	TRBD1	-	TRBJ1-5	TGTGCCAGCAGTCCCCAAAGGACCGGGACAGGGTTGGGCAATCAGCCCCAGCATTTT	CASSPQRTGTGLGNQPQHF
TRBV7-3	-	-	TRBJ2-3	TGTGCCAGCAGCTTAATGGGGGCGGGAGATACGCAGTATTTT	CASSLMGAGDTQYF
TRBV28	-	-	TRBJ1-3	TGTGCCAGCTTCGAGAGCTCTGGAAACACCATATATTTT	CASFESSGNTIYF
TRBV28	TRBD1	-	TRBJ1-2	TGTGCCAGCAGTTTAGTAGACAGGGAAGGGCGTGGCTACACCTTC	CASSLVDREGRGYTF
TRBV4-3	-	-	TRBJ2-2	TGCGCCAGCAGCCAAGATCCGGGCGGGGAGAACACCGGGGAGCTGTTTTTT	CASSQDPGGENTGELFF
TRBV5-1	-	-	TRBJ1-5	TGCGCCAGCAGCTTTGGTTCGGGCAATCAGCCCCAGCATTTT	CASSFGSGNQPQHF
TRBV2	-	once	TRBJ1-1	TGTGCCAGCAGTGAACGGGAGCAGAACACTGAAGCTTTCTTT	CASSEREQNTEAFF
TRBV30	TRBD1	-	TRBJ1-4	TGTGCCCAGAATAAACAGGGGATTAATGAAAAACTGTTTTTT	CAQNKQGINEKLFF
TRBV28	-	-	TRBJ2-7	TGTGCCAGCAGTTTATACGAAGGGGTGCCCTACGAGCAGTACTTC	CASSLYEGVPYEQYF
TRBV30	-	-	TRBJ1-1	TGTGCCTGGAGACCGGGGGCGGGGGATACTGAAGCTTTCTTT	CAWRPGAGDTEAFF
TRBV19	TRBD2	-	TRBJ2-2	TGTGCCAGTCGTAGCGGGGCCGCGAACACCGGGGAGCTGTTTTTT	CASRSGAANTGELFF
TRBV7-2	-	-	TRBJ1-6	TGTGCCAGCAGCTTATCAGGGGCAGGTTCACCCCTCCACTTT	CASSLSGAGSPLHF
TRBV7-2	TRBD2	-	TRBJ2-3	TGTGCCAGCAACTCAGGACTAGCGGCGACAGATACGCAGTATTTT	CASNSGLAATDTQYF
TRBV6-2/TRBV6-3	-	-	TRBJ1-4	TGTGCCAGCAGTTACTTTGGGGCAGAAAAACTGTTTTTT	CASSYFGAEKLFF
TRBV25-1	-	-	TRBJ2-5	TGTGCCAGCAGTTACACAGGCCAAGAGACCCAGTACTTC	CASSYTGQETQYF
TRBV19	-	-	TRBJ1-2	TGTGCCAGTCGGAGGAACCAAGACTATGGCTACACCTTC	CASRRNQDYGYTF
TRBV5-5	TRBD1	-	TRBJ1-2	TGTGCCAGCAGCTTGGCGACAGGGTTGACCTATGGCTACACCTTC	CASSLATGLTYGYTF
TRBV14	TRBD2	-	TRBJ2-5	TGTGCCAGCAGCCAACCGAATCTAGCTTGGGGGGGCCAAGAGACCCAGTACTTC	CASSQPNLAWGGQETQYF
TRBV10-3	-	-	TRBJ1-2	TGTGCCATCAGCTCGGGTCTCGGCTACACCTTC	CAISSGLGYTF
TRBV12-5	-	-	TRBJ2-7	TGTGCTAGTGGTCCCGGGGACGAGCAGTACTTC	CASGPGDEQYF
TRBV19	-	-	TRBJ2-2	TGTGCCAGTAGTGTCCAGGGTCAAACCGGGGAGCTGTTTTTT	CASSVQGQTGELFF
TRBV7-8	-	-	TRBJ2-2	TGTGCCAGCAGCATCAGGGATACCGGGGAGCTGTTTTTT	CASSIRDTGELFF
TRBV7-2	TRBD1	-	TRBJ2-7	TGTGCCAGCGGACGGGACAGGGGGCCTTACGAGCAGTACTTC	CASGRDRGPYEQYF
TRBV7-2	-	-	TRBJ1-2	TGTGCCAGCAGCCCCACCACAGGGTTTCGCTATGGCTACACCTTC	CASSPTTGFRYGYTF
TRBV7-2	TRBD2	-	TRBJ2-5	TGTGCCAGCAGCTTCGGCGGGGGACAAGAGACCCAGTACTTC	CASSFGGGQETQYF
TRBV11-2	TRBD1	-	TRBJ1-1	TGTGCCAGCAGCCCGCGGACAGGGTCGAACACTGAAGCTTTCTTT	CASSPRTGSNTEAFF
TRBV6-2/TRBV6-3	-	-	TRBJ1-4	TGTGCCAGCAGCTATCAACCGGGACACTATAATGAAAAACTGTTTTTT	CASSYQPGHYNEKLFF
TRBV7-2	-	many	TRBJ1-1	TGTGCCAGCAGCTTAGGACAGAACACTGAAGCTTTCTTT	CASSLGQNTEAFF
TRBV5-4	TRBD1	-	TRBJ1-1	TGTGCCAGCAGCACAACCGGGACAGTCAACACTGAAGCTTTCTTT	CASSTTGTVNTEAFF
TRBV19	-	-	TRBJ1-4	TGTGCCGGGCGGACAGCACCTAATGAAAAACTGTTTTTT	CAGRTAPNEKLFF
TRBV7-6	-	-	TRBJ1-2	TGTGCCAGCAGCTTATCTCCTGGCTACACCTTC	CASSLSPGYTF
TRBV30	TRBD2	-	TRBJ2-1	TGTGCCTGGAGTGTACTAGCGGGGGGGTCCTTCTACAATGAGCAGTTCTTC	CAWSVLAGGSFYNEQFF
TRBV11-3	TRBD2	-	TRBJ2-3	TGTGCCAGCAGCTTGAGCGGGGGCGGGACAGATACGCAGTATTTT	CASSLSGGGTDTQYF
TRBV7-2	-	-	TRBJ2-7	TGTGCCAGCAGCTTCCAGGTTAGAACCTACGAGCAGTACTTC	CASSFQVRTYEQYF
TRBV30	-	-	TRBJ1-3	TGTGCCTGGAGCCCCCTACTAGGTAGAGAGAAGGGAAACACCATATATTTT	CAWSPLLGREKGNTIYF
TRBV15	TRBD1	-	TRBJ2-1	TGTGCCACCAGCAGGACAGGGAACCCCTACAATGAGCAGTTCTTC	CATSRTGNPYNEQFF
TRBV5-4	-	-	TRBJ1-5	TGTGCCAGCAGCTTGGACAGGGGCAATCAGCCCCAGCATTTT	CASSLDRGNQPQHF